These 30 T cell receptor beta chains were all obtained from the same sample, sequenced in a study of cytomegalovirus exposure and HLA in healthy donors listed by TCRdb under 2017. The method was the immunoSEQ multiplex PCR assay. A mixture of 60 forward primers for TCR Vbeta segments and 13 reverse primers for TCR Jbeta segments was used in the multiplex PCR. The clones in this table, taken by TCRdb from immuneACCESS, are in-frame only. Not every clone is retained; where verified, under half of the shortfall comes from an unresolved V gene, and the cause of the rest is unknown. This sample is represented by roughly 130,000 clones; about 81% of them were singletons. Around 6.4% of the sample is held by the ten biggest clonotypes. Material: PBMCs. The receptors were sampled from a woman in her thirties or forties in good health and CMV-seropositive.

The chain joins TRBV5-1 to TRBJ1-1; 10 nucleotides match TRBD1. Germline CDR1 is SGHRS and CDR2 is YFSETQ. The length of the CDR3 is 16 residues. Losses at the gene ends were 4 bases for V and 2 bases for J; bases not matched to a gene: 8. The CDR3 DNA reads as TGCGCCAGCAGCGGAACGACAGGGGGCCTTAACACTGAAGCTTTCTTT. This codes for CASSGTTGGLNTEAFF.

The gene calls are TRBV9 and TRBJ2-3, with D unclear. Trimming stripped 0 bases from V and 5 bases from J, with 16 bases between. The CDR3 extends over 16 amino acids. The germline gives CDR1 SGDLS, CDR2 YYNGEE. CDR3 protein: CASSVAFAGSIDTQYF. The CDR3 DNA is TGTGCCAGCAGCGTAGCTTTCGCAGGCTCGATAGATACGCAGTATTTT.

V usage is TRBV27 and J usage is TRBJ2-7; TRBD2 matches at 9 bases. Germline V gives CDR1 MNHEY, CDR2 SMNVEV (reference sequence). The CDR3 has 15 residues. Losses at the gene ends were 4 bases for V and 0 bases for J; bases not matched to a gene: 4. CDR3 region: CASSSASGVSYEQYF. DNA for the CDR3: TGTGCCAGCAGTTCCGCTAGCGGGGTCTCCTACGAGCAGTACTTC.

The rearrangement uses TRBV19 and TRBJ2-6; 9 bases align to TRBD1. The germline gives CDR1 LNHDA, CDR2 SQIVND (reference sequence). The CDR3 totals 16 residues. The V gene end was trimmed by 4 bases and the J gene end by 1 base; junction bases not matched to a gene: 2. The CDR3 DNA follows: TGTGCCAGTAGTAGGGGACAGGGTTCTGGGGCCAACGTCCTGACTTTC. Its protein is CASSRGQGSGANVLTF.

Here the CDR3 DNA reads TGTGCCAGCAGCTTATTCGGACTAGCGGGAGTGGGGAACATTCAGTACTTC. Protein: CASSLFGLAGVGNIQYF. The chain has TRBV7-3 and TRBJ2-4, with 13 bases matching TRBD2. V shed 2 bases and J 7 bases; nucleotides not matched to a gene: 8. Germline V CDR1 and CDR2: SGHTA, FQGTGA. The CDR3 spans 17 residues.

V usage is TRBV2 and J usage is TRBJ2-1; the D gene is possibly TRBD1 (6 bases). CDR1 and CDR2 from the germline V gene are SNHLY and FYNNEI. The CDR3 is made up of 17 amino acids. The V and J ends lost 4 bases and 4 bases respectively, with 20 bases between them. CDR3: CASSGEQGLGNYNEQFF. The CDR3 DNA is TGTGCCAGCAGTGGGGAACAGGGTCTCGGCAATTACAATGAGCAGTTCTTC.

The chain employs TRBV30 and TRBJ1-2, with TRBD1 as a possible D gene (5 bases). Germline CDR1 reads GTSNPN; CDR2 reads SVGIG (reference sequence). V was clipped by 7 bases and J by 4 bases, with 13 bases between them. The CDR3 is 12 residues long. DNA of the CDR3: TGTGCCTCAACCCCGGGGGGCTATGGCTACACCTTC. Translated, it gives CASTPGGYGYTF.

On this clone itself: The sample holds other DNA sequences that translate to the same CDR3. This rearrangement joins TRBV6-5 to TRBJ2-7; 8 bases agree with TRBD1. Per the germline V gene, CDR1 is MNHEY and CDR2 is SVGAGI. CDR3 length equals 13 residues. The V gene end was trimmed by 4 bases and the J gene end by 2 bases; junction bases not matched to a gene: 1. CDR3: CASSLTGAYEQYF. In nucleotides, the CDR3 is TGTGCCAGCAGTTTGACAGGGGCCTACGAGCAGTACTTC.

This clone was counted a few times. The J gene is TRBJ2-7, the V gene TRBV5-4; 10 positions match TRBD1. Germline V lookup: CDR1 SGHNT, CDR2 YYREEE (reference sequence). The CDR3 totals 14 residues. Germline trimming cut 2 bases from V and 7 bases from J; bases unmatched to any gene: 6. The CDR3 DNA follows: TGTGCCAGCAGCTTTAGACAGGGGGCGGATGAGCAGTACTTC. This sequence encodes CASSFRQGADEQYF.

The chain links TRBV9 to TRBJ2-6; 7 bases are shared with TRBD2. The CDR3 totals 18 residues. V was pared by 1 base and J by 4 bases, with 11 bases of the junction left unmatched. Germline CDR1 reads SGDLS; CDR2 reads YYNGEE. CDR3 DNA sequence: TGTGCCAGCAGCGTAACCTCGGGGAGGGGAGTCGGGGCCAACGTCCTGACTTTC. This encodes CASSVTSGRGVGANVLTF.

The rearrangement uses TRBV28 and TRBJ1-1; possible D gene TRBD1, 5 bases. The germline V gene has CDR1 MDHEN and CDR2 SYDVKM. This CDR3 region has 13 residues. The germline V and J ends were trimmed by 6 bases and 6 bases, with 14 bases remaining between them. For the CDR3, the DNA is TGTGCCAGCAGCCCACAGGTTCCCTCTGAAGCTTTCTTT. Translated: CASSPQVPSEAFF.

The rearrangement joins TRBV4-3 to TRBJ1-2; the match to TRBD1 covers 8 bases. V dropped 0 bases and J dropped 5; count of bases not matched to a gene: 2. The CDR3 consists of 14 residues. CDR1 and CDR2 (germline): LGHNA, YSLEER. The CDR3: CASSQEQGGYGYTF. Here the CDR3 DNA reads TGCGCCAGCAGCCAAGAACAGGGGGGTTATGGCTACACCTTC.

The gene calls are TRBV7-8 and TRBJ2-7; 11 nucleotides agree with TRBD1. CDR3 length: 15 residues. Per germline, CDR1 SGHVS and CDR2 FQNEAQ. The J segment lost 3 bases and the V segment lost 3 bases, leaving 4 bases of the junction unmatched. In nucleotides, the CDR3 is TGTGCCAGCAGCTTGTCCGGGACAGGGGGCTACGAGCAGTACTTC. Residues: CASSLSGTGGYEQYF. Full variable domain (outside the CDR3, taken from reference TRBV7-8 and TRBJ2-7): GAGVSQSPRYKVAKRGQDVALRCDPISGHVSLFWYQQALGQGPEFLTYFQNEAQLDKSGLPSDRFFAERPEGSVSTLKIQRTQQEDSAVYLCASSLSGTGGYEQYFGPGTRLTVT.

The chain is built from TRBV4-3 and TRBJ1-4; 9 bases are shared with TRBD1. The CDR3 is 16 amino acids. V dropped 6 bases and J dropped 6; count of bases not matched to a gene: 11. The germline V gene encodes CDR1 LGHNA and CDR2 YSLEER. The CDR3, as DNA: TGCGCCAGCAGTCAAAATACAGGGGGCGGAGATGAAAAACTGTTTTTT. It encodes CASSQNTGGGDEKLFF.

The J gene is TRBJ2-1, the V gene TRBV7-3; 7 bases fit TRBD2. J was trimmed by 9 bases and V by 1 base; bases with no gene match: 9. The germline gives CDR1 SGHTA, CDR2 FQGTGA. CDR3 length: 15 amino acids. CDR3 sequence reads: CASSLRMGGLGEQFF. As DNA, the CDR3 is TGTGCCAGCAGCTTAAGAATGGGAGGGCTAGGTGAGCAGTTCTTC.

In this sample, this clone turned up once. V and J are TRBV27 and TRBJ2-1, with D hard to call. There are 17 residues in the CDR3. The V gene's germline CDR1 is MNHEY and CDR2 SMNVEV (reference sequence). Trimming took off 6 bases at V and 0 bases at J, with 18 bases between the two ends. In DNA, the CDR3 is TGTGCCAGCAGCACCCAAGAGGCCGGAAGCTCCTACAATGAGCAGTTCTTC. It encodes CASSTQEAGSSYNEQFF.

This clone was counted a single time. The rearrangement joins TRBV18 to TRBJ2-7; a weak D match, TRBD1 (7 bases). The germline V gene encodes CDR1 KGHSH and CDR2 LQKENI. The CDR3 sequence is 14 residues long. V was cut by 3 bases and J by 5 bases, with 14 bases left in between. DNA for the CDR3: TGTGCCAGCTCACCCGCAGGGGGGTACAACGAGCAGTACTTC. This translates into CASSPAGGYNEQYF.

The chain uses TRBV21-1 and TRBJ2-7; TRBD1, the table's D call, lacks a check against the DNA. TRBV21-1 is a pseudogene segment. The CDR3 is made up of 15 amino acids. CDR3 in DNA: TGTGCCAGCAGCAAAGTCTACGGGACAGCCTACGAGCAGTACTTC. Amino acids: CASSKVYGTAYEQYF.

The chain uses TRBV10-1 and TRBJ1-1, with D possibly TRBD1 on 6 matching bases. The CDR3 spans 15 residues. Germline lookup yields CDR1 WNHNN and CDR2 SYGVQD (reference sequence). V lost 2 bases and J lost 3, with 13 bases in between. The CDR3 DNA is TGCGCCAGCAGTGAGGGGACATCCCCGCACACTGAAGCTTTCTTT. Residues: CASSEGTSPHTEAFF.

The V and J genes are TRBV29-1 and TRBJ2-3; TRBD1 matches 7 bases. Germline V gene lookup returns CDR1 SQVTM and CDR2 ANQGSEA. Losses at the gene ends were 7 bases for V and 9 bases for J; bases not matched to a gene: 7. The CDR3 is made up of 11 amino acids. CDR3 sequence: CSDGQGVTQYF. CDR3 nucleotides: TGCAGCGATGGGCAGGGGGTAACGCAGTATTTT.

The chain combines TRBV9 with TRBJ2-3; a weak D match, TRBD2 (6 bases). Germline-derived CDR1 and CDR2 are SGDLS and YYNGEE. V was trimmed by 4 bases and J by 4 bases, leaving 13 bases between them. CDR3 length: 14 amino acids. The CDR3 region has the DNA TGTGCCAGCAGCCCCCGGGAGTCCCCAGATACGCAGTATTTT. Protein product: CASSPRESPDTQYF.

V is TRBV21-1 and J is TRBJ1-1. TRBV21-1 is shown as a pseudogene. This CDR3 contains 15 residues. The CDR3 reads CASSKGAGLNTEAFF. CDR3 sequence (DNA): TGTGCCAGCAGCAAAGGTGCGGGGTTGAACACTGAAGCTTTCTTT.

V is TRBV11-2 and J is TRBJ2-1, with 10 nucleotides matching TRBD2. The CDR3 has 15 residues. Per the germline V gene, CDR1 is SGHAT and CDR2 is FQNNGV. V trimming: 2 bases; J trimming: 9 bases; junction bases outside the gene matches: 7. Here the CDR3 DNA reads TGTGCCAGCAGCTTATATGGACTAGCGGCTCCTGAGCAGTTCTTC. Translating it yields CASSLYGLAAPEQFF.

The genes are TRBV6-5 and TRBJ2-1; D is perhaps TRBD1 (5 bases). There are 15 residues in the CDR3. Per germline, CDR1 MNHEY and CDR2 SVGAGI. V was clipped by 0 bases and J by 2 bases, with 8 bases between them. In nucleotides, the CDR3 is TGTGCCAGCAGTTACTCGCCAGGGACCTACAATGAGCAGTTCTTC. This gives the protein CASSYSPGTYNEQFF.

This rearrangement joins TRBV7-9 to TRBJ1-4; weak D call: TRBD1 (5 bases). The CDR3 is made up of 14 amino acids. Germline V gene data show CDR1 as SEHNR and CDR2 as FQNEAQ (reference sequence). Trimming shortened V by 1 base and J by 6 bases, and 9 bases separated the two germline ends. The CDR3, as DNA: TGTGCCAGCAGCTTAGTCAGGGAGGATGAAAAACTGTTTTTT. Amino acids: CASSLVREDEKLFF.

This clone was picked up one time. The genes are TRBV5-4 and TRBJ2-4; possible D gene TRBD1, 6 bases. This CDR3 region has 14 residues. V lost 0 bases, J lost 5 bases, and 9 bases lay in between. Germline V CDR1 and CDR2: SGHNT, YYREEE (reference sequence). The CDR3 DNA is TGTGCCAGCAGCTTGGGTCCAGGGGAAAACATTCAGTACTTC. Amino acids: CASSLGPGENIQYF.

The rearrangement uses TRBV21-1 and TRBJ2-5; the table names TRBD2, a call not compared with the DNA. TRBV21-1 is marked as a pseudogene. This CDR3 region has 13 residues. The DNA for the CDR3 is TGTGCCAGCACCCATCGGGTATTGAAGACCCAGTACTTC. Translation gives CASTHRVLKTQYF.

V usage is TRBV6-1 and J usage is TRBJ2-7, with D perhaps matching TRBD2 (5 bases). There are 13 residues in the CDR3. V was clipped by 7 bases and J by 3 bases, with 13 bases between them. Germline CDR1 reads MNHNS; CDR2 reads SASEGT. In nucleotides, the CDR3 is TGTGCCAGCACCAAGGACTGGTACTACGAGCAGTACTTC. Residues: CASTKDWYYEQYF.

The rearrangement links TRBV9 to TRBJ1-2; unclear D gene. Deletions cut 0 bases from V and 10 bases from J, with 10 bases between. Germline V CDR1 and CDR2: SGDLS, YYNGEE. The CDR3 has 12 residues. In DNA, the CDR3 is TGTGCCAGCAGCGTAGTTGGAGGGTACTACACCTTC. Translation gives CASSVVGGYYTF.

This chain joins TRBV9 and TRBJ1-3, with D unresolved. Germline V CDR1 and CDR2: SGDLS, YYNGEE. The V and J ends lost 0 bases and 2 bases respectively, with 6 bases between them. The length of the CDR3 is 14 residues. The CDR3 reads CASSVGGPGNTIYF. The CDR3 DNA reads TGTGCCAGCAGCGTAGGCGGCCCTGGAAACACCATATATTTT.